This entry is about one T cell receptor beta chain. The data were taken from a study of CD8 T cells in Susac syndrome. Per the germline V gene, CDR1 is DFQATT and CDR2 is SNEGSKA (reference sequence). Trimming took 0 bases from V and 8 from J; bases not matched to a gene: 13. The CDR3 has 16 residues. Reverse transcription of about 0.5 to 1 ug RNA was carried out with random hexamers. TCRdb passed the immunoSEQ multiplex PCR reads through MiXCR, listing each CDR3 protein once. This repertoire shows about 190,000 distinct CDR3 sequences, roughly nine tenths found once; its top ten account for around 0.1%.

The sample comprised CD4+ T cells from PBMCs. The chain employs TRBV20-1 and TRBJ2-1; the match to TRBD2 covers 7 bases. The source of this sequence is a human donor with Susac syndrome. The CDR3 bases are TGCAGTGCTAGAGATCGTTGGCGGACTAGGACACATGAGCAGTTCTTC. Its protein is CSARDRWRTRTHEQFF.